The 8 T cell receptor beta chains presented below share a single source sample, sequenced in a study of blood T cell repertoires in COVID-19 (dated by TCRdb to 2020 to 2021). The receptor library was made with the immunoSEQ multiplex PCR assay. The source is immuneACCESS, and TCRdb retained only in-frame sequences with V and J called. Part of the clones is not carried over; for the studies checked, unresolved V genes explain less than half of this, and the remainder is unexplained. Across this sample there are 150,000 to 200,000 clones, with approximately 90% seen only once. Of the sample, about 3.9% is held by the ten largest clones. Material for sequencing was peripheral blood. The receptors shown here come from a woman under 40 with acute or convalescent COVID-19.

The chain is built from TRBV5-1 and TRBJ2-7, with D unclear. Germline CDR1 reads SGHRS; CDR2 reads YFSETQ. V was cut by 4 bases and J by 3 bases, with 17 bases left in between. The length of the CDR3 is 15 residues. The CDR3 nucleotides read TGCGCCAGCAGCAATGGAGTAAGGAGTGGCTACGAGCAGTACTTC. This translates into CASSNGVRSGYEQYF.

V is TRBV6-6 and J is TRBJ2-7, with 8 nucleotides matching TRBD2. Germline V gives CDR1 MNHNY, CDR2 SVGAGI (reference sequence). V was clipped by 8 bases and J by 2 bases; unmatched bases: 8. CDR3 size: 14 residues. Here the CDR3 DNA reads TGTGCCAGCTGTCCGGGACTAGTGACCTACGAGCAGTACTTC. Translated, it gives CASCPGLVTYEQYF.

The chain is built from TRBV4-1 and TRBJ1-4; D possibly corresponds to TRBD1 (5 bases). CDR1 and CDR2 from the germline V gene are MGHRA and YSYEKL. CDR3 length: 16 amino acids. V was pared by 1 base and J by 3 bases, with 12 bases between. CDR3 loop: CASSQVGGGSNEKLFF. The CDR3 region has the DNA TGCGCCAGCAGCCAAGTCGGGGGGGGGTCTAATGAAAAACTGTTTTTT.

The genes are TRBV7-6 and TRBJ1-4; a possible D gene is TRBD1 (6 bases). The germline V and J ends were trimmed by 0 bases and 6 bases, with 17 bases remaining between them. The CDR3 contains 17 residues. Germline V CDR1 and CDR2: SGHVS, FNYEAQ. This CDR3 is CASSLATGTAQYEKLFF. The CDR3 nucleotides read TGTGCCAGCAGCTTAGCGACAGGTACAGCTCAGTATGAAAAACTGTTTTTT. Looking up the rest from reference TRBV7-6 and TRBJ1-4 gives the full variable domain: GAGVSQSPRYKVTKRGQDVALRCDPISGHVSLYWYRQALGQGPEFLTYFNYEAQQDKSGLPNDRFSAERPEGSISTLTIQRTEQRDSAMYRCASSLATGTAQYEKLFFGSGTQLSVL.

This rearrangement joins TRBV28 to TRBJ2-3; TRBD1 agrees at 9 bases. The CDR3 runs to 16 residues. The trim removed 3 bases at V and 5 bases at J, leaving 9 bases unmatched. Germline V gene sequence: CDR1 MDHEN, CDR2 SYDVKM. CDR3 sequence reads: CASSFTVGQGEDTQYF. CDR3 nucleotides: TGTGCCAGCAGTTTCACCGTGGGACAGGGTGAAGATACGCAGTATTTT.

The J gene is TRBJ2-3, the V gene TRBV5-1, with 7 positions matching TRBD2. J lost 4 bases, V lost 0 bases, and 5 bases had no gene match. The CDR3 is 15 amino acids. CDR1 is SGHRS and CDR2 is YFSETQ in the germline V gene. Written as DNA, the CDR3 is TGCGCCAGCAGCTTGGAGCGGACTAGAGCAGATACGCAGTATTTT. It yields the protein CASSLERTRADTQYF. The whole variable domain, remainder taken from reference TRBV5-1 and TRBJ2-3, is KAGVTQTPRYLIKTRGQQVTLSCSPISGHRSVSWYQQTPGQGLQFLFEYFSETQRNKGNFPGRFSGRQFSNSRSEMNVSTLELGDSALYLCASSLERTRADTQYFGPGTRLTVL.

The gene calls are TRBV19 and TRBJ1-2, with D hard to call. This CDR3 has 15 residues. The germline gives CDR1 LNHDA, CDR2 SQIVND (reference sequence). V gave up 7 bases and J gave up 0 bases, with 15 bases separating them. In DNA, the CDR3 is TGTGCCAGTAATGGAGCGTACCCTACTAACTATGGCTACACCTTC. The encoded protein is CASNGAYPTNYGYTF.

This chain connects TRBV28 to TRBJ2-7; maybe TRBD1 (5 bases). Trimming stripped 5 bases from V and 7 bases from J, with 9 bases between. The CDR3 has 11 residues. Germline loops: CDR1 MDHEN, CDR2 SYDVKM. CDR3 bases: TGTGCCAGCAGTCTTCAGGGTGAGCAGTACTTC. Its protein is CASSLQGEQYF.